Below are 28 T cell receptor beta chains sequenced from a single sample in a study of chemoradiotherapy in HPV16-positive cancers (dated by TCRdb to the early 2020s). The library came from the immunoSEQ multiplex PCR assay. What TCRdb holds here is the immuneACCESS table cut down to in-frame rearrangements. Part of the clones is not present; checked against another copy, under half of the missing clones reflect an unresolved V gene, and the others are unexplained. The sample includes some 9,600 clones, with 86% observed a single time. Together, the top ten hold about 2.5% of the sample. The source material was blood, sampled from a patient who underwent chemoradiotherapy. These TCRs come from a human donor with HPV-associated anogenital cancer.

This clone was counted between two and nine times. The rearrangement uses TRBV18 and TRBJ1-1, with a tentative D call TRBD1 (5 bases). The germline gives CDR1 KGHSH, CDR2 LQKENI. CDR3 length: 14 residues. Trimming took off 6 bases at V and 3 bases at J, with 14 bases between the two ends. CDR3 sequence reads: CASSALGDDTEAFF. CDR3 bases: TGTGCCAGCTCTGCTCTAGGGGACGACACTGAAGCTTTCTTT.

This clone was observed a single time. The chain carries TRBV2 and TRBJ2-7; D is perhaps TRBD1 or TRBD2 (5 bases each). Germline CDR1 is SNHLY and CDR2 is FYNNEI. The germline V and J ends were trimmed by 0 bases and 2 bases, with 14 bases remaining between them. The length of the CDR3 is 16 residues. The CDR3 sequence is CASSEALGDGAYEQYF. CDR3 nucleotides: TGTGCCAGCAGTGAAGCGCTTGGGGACGGCGCCTACGAGCAGTACTTC.

CDR3 coding DNA: TGTGCCAGCAGCCGGGGGGGACTCGTAACCAATGAGCAGTTCTTC. Residues: CASSRGGLVTNEQFF. V gene TRBV7-9 combines with J gene TRBJ2-1, with 8 bases aligning to TRBD2. Germline assignment: CDR1 SEHNR and CDR2 FQNEAQ (reference sequence). This CDR3 comprises 15 residues. The trim removed 5 bases at V and 6 bases at J, leaving 9 bases unmatched. The entire variable domain, with the rest obtained from reference TRBV7-9 and TRBJ2-1, is as follows: DTGVSQNPRHKITKRGQNVTFRCDPISEHNRLYWYRQTLGQGPEFLTYFQNEAQLEKSRLLSDRFSAERPKGSFSTLEIQRTEQGDSAMYLCASSRGGLVTNEQFFGPGTRLTVL.

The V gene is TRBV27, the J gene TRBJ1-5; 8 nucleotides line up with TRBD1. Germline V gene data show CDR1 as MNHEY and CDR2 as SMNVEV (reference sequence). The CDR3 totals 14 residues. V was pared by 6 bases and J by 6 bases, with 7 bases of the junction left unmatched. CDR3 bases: TGTGCCAGCAGGCTAGGGACAGGTGGTCAGCCCCAGCATTTT. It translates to CASRLGTGGQPQHF.

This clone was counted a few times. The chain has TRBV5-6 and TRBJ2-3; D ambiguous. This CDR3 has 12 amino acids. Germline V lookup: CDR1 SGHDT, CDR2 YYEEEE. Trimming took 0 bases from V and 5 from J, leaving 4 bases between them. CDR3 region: CASSLAIDTQYF. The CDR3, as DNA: TGTGCCAGCAGCTTGGCTATAGATACGCAGTATTTT.

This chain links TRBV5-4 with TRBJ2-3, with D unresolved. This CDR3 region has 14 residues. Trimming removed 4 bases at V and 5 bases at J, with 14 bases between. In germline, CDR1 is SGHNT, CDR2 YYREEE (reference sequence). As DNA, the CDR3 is TGTGCCAGCAGCCCACAAAAGGCTGGAGATACGCAGTATTTT. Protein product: CASSPQKAGDTQYF.

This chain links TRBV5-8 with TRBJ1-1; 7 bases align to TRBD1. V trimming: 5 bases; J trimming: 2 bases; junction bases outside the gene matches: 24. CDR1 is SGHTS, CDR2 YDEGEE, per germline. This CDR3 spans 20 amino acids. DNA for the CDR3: TGTGCCAGCAGGGGAGGCGTGGTTGACCCCCGGGGACAGCCTAACACTGAAGCTTTCTTT. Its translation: CASRGGVVDPRGQPNTEAFF.

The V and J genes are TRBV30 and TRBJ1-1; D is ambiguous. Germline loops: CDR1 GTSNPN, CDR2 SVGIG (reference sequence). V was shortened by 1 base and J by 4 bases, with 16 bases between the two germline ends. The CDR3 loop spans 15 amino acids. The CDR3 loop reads CAWSAPGVRSTEAFF. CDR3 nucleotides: TGTGCCTGGAGTGCTCCCGGGGTTCGAAGCACTGAAGCTTTCTTT.

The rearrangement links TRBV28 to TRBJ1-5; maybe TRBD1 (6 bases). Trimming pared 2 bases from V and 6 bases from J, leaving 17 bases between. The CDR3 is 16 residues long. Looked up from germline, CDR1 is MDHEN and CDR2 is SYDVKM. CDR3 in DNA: TGTGCCAGCAGTTTAGCCCCAGGGGTAATCGGTCAGCCCCAGCATTTT. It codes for CASSLAPGVIGQPQHF.

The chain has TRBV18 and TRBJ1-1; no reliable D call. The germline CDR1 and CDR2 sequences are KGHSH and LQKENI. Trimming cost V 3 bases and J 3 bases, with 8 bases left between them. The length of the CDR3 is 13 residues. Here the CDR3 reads CASSPVGDTEAFF. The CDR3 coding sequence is TGTGCCAGCTCACCGGTCGGAGACACTGAAGCTTTCTTT.

The CDR3 loop is CSVSRDNGRSTEAFF. CDR3 nucleotides: TGCAGCGTCTCCAGGGACAATGGCCGGTCGACTGAAGCTTTCTTT. The chain joins TRBV29-1 to TRBJ1-1, with TRBD1 as a possible D gene (6 bases). The CDR3 is made up of 15 amino acids. The germline V and J ends were trimmed by 6 bases and 5 bases, with 22 bases remaining between them. Germline V gives CDR1 SQVTM, CDR2 ANQGSEA.

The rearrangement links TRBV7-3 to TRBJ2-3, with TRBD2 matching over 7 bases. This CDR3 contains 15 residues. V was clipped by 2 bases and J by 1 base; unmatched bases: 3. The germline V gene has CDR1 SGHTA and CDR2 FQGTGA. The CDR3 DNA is TGTGCCAGCAGCTTACAAGCGGGGCGCACAGATACGCAGTATTTT. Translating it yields CASSLQAGRTDTQYF.

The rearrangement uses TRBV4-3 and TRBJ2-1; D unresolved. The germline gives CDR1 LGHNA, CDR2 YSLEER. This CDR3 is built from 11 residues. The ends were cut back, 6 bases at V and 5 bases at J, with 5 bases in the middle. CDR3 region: CASRQNNEQFF. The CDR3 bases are TGCGCCAGCAGGCAGAACAATGAGCAGTTCTTC.

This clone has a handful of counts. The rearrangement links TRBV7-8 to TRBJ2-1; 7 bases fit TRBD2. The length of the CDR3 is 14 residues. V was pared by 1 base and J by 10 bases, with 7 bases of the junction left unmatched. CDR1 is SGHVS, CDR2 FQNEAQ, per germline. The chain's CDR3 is CASSLDGGGWEQFF. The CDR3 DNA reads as TGTGCCAGCAGCTTAGATGGGGGGGGTTGGGAGCAGTTCTTC.

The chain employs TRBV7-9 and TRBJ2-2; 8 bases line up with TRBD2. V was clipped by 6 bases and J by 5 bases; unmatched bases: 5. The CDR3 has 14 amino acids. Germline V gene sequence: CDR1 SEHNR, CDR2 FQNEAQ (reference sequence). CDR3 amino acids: CASRRLAQTGELFF. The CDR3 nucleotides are TGTGCCAGCAGACGACTAGCGCAGACCGGGGAGCTGTTTTTT.

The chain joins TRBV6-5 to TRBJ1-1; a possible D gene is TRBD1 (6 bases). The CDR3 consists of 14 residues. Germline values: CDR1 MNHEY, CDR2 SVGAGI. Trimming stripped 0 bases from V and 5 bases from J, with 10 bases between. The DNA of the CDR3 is TGTGCCAGCAGTTACTCAAAGGGGGGGACTGAAGCTTTCTTT. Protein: CASSYSKGGTEAFF.

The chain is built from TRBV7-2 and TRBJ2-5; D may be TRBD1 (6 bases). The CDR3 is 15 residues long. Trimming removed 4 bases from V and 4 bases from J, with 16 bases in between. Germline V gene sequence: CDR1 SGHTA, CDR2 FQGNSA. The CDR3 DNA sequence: TGTGCCAGCAGCTCCCAGACAGGTCAGGGAGAGACCCAGTACTTC. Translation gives CASSSQTGQGETQYF.

This chain's CDR3 is CASSPAEVGYGYTF. CDR3 bases: TGCGCCAGCAGCCCCGCCGAGGTCGGTTATGGCTACACCTTC. The chain recombines TRBV5-1 with TRBJ1-2, with D unresolved. Trimming left V 4 bases short and J 5 bases short, with 15 bases between. CDR1 and CDR2 from the germline V gene are SGHRS and YFSETQ. This CDR3 comprises 14 residues. Full variable domain (missing parts from reference TRBV5-1 and TRBJ1-2): KAGVTQTPRYLIKTRGQQVTLSCSPISGHRSVSWYQQTPGQGLQFLFEYFSETQRNKGNFPGRFSGRQFSNSRSEMNVSTLELGDSALYLCASSPAEVGYGYTFGSGTRLTVV.

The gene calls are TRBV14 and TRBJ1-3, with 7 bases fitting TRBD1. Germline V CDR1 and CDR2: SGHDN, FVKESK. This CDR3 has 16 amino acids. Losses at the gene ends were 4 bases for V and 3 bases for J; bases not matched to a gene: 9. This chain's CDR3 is CASSRNDRAFGNTIYF. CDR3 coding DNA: TGTGCCAGCAGCCGCAACGACAGGGCTTTTGGAAACACCATATATTTT.

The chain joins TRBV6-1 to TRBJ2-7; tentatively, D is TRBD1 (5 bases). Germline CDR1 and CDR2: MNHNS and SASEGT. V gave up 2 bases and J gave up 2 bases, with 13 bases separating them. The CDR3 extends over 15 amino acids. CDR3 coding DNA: TGTGCCAGCAGTGAACAATCAGGGCGGCCCTACGAGCAGTACTTC. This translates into CASSEQSGRPYEQYF.

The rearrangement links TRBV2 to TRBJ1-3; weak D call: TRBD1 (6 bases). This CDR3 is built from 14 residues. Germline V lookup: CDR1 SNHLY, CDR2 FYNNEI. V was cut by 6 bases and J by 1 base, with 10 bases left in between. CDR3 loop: CASRRDISGNTIYF. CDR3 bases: TGTGCCAGCAGGCGGGACATTTCTGGAAACACCATATATTTT.

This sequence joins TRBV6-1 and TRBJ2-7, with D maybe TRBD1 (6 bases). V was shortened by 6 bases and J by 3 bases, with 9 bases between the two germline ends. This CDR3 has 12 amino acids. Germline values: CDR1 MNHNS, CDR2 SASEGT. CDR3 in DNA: TGTGCCAGCAGAGGGGGAGACTACGAGCAGTACTTC. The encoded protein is CASRGGDYEQYF.

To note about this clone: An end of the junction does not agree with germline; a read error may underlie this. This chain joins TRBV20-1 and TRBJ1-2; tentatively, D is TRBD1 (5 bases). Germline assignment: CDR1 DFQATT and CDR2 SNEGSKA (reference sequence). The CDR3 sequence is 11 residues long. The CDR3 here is CSAREPRQPFF. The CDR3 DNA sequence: TGCAGTGCTAGAGAACCTAGACAGCCTTTCTTC.

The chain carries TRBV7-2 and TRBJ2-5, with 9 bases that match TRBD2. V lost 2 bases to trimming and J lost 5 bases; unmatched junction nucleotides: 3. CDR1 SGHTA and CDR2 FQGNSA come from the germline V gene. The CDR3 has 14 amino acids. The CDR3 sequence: CASSLSAGGETQYF. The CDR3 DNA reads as TGTGCCAGCAGCTTATCGGCGGGGGGGGAGACCCAGTACTTC. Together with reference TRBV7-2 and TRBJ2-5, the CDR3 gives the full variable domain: GAGVSQSPSNKVTEKGKDVELRCDPISGHTALYWYRQSLGQGLEFLIYFQGNSAPDKSGLPSDRFSAERTGGSVSTLTIQRTQQEDSAVYLCASSLSAGGETQYFGPGTRLLVL.

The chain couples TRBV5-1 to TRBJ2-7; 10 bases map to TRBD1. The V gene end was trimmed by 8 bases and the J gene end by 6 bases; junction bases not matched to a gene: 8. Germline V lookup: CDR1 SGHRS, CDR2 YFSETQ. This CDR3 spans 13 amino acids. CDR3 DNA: TGCGCCAGTAGGGGACAGGGGAATGGCGAGCAGTACTTC. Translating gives CASRGQGNGEQYF.

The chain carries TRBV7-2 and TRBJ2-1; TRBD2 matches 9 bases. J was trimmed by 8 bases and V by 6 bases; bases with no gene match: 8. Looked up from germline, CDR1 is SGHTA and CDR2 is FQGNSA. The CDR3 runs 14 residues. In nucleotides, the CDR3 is TGTGCCAGCAGGCCCGGACTAGCGACGGATGAGCAGTTCTTC. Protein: CASRPGLATDEQFF.

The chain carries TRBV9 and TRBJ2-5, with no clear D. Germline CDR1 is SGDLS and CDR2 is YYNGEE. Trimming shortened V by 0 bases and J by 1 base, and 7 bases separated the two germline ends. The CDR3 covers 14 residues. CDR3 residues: CASSVAPSQETQYF. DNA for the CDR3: TGTGCCAGCAGCGTAGCTCCCTCCCAAGAGACCCAGTACTTC. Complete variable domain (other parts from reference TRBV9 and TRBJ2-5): DSGVTQTPKHLITATGQRVTLRCSPRSGDLSVYWYQQSLDQGLQFLIQYYNGEERAKGNILERFSAQQFPDLHSELNLSSLELGDSALYFCASSVAPSQETQYFGPGTRLLVL.

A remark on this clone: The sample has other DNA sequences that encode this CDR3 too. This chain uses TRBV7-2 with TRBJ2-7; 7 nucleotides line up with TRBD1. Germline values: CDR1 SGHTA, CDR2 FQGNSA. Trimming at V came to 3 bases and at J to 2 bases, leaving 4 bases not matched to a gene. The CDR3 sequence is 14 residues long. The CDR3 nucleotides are TGTGCCAGCAGCTTTGGGACAGCCACCTACGAGCAGTACTTC. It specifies CASSFGTATYEQYF.